This is a list of T cell receptor beta chains from one sample in a study of vaccination and CD4 T cells after COVID-19. No antigen has been identified for these receptors. One entry per CDR3 protein, called by TCRdb with MiXCR from the PCR reads. The sample lists around 19,000 distinct CDR3 sequences; around 55% were seen once. Source material: CD4+ T cells from blood, cultured in vitro. The receptors were sampled from a human donor who had recovered from COVID-19. The CDR3 runs from the conserved cysteine through the conserved F or W. A D gene is named only where the DNA matches it firmly. The listing skips clone size in some rows; elsewhere it reads once, few, many or a size class.

length: 15; size: NA; J: TRBJ2-7; D: TRBD1; V: TRBV18; CDR3: CASSLTGGYGYEQYF; DNA: TGTGCCAGCTCACTGACAGGGGGCTACGGGTACGAGCAGTACTTC
length: 14; size: NA; J: TRBJ2-3; D: NA; V: TRBV7-3; CDR3: CASRLSGGTDTQYF; DNA: TGTGCCAGCAGGTTGAGTGGGGGCACAGATACGCAGTATTTT
length: 14; size: NA; J: TRBJ1-2; D: TRBD1; V: TRBV10-3; CDR3: CAIMGQGASYGYTF; DNA: TGTGCCATCATGGGCCAGGGGGCGAGCTATGGCTACACCTTC
length: 13; size: NA; J: TRBJ1-1; D: NA; V: TRBV24-1; CDR3: CATSDLRGTEAFF; DNA: TGTGCCACCAGTGATTTAAGGGGAACTGAAGCTTTCTTT
length: 14; size: once; J: TRBJ1-2; D: TRBD1; V: TRBV7-3; CDR3: CASSPRQGTYGYTF; DNA: TGTGCCAGCAGCCCTCGACAGGGTACTTATGGCTACACCTTC
length: 16; size: NA; J: TRBJ2-7; D: TRBD2; V: TRBV7-2; CDR3: CASSLKGASGRGWQYF; DNA: TGTGCCAGCAGCCTCAAAGGGGCTAGCGGGAGGGGGTGGCAGTACTTC
length: 14; size: NA; J: TRBJ1-2; D: NA; V: TRBV7-2; CDR3: CASSLGSPNYGYTF; DNA: TGTGCCAGCAGCTTAGGATCACCGAACTATGGCTACACCTTC
length: 15; size: once; J: TRBJ2-1; D: TRBD1; V: TRBV10-1; CDR3: CASSDGQVSYNEQFF; DNA: TGCGCCAGCAGTGACGGACAGGTGAGCTACAATGAGCAGTTCTTC
length: 15; size: medium-sized; J: TRBJ2-5; D: NA; V: TRBV7-9; CDR3: CASSLRGGLQETQYF; DNA: TGTGCCAGCAGCTTAAGGGGGGGCCTTCAAGAGACCCAGTACTTC
length: 15; size: NA; J: TRBJ2-2; D: NA; V: TRBV21-1; CDR3: CASRNTGKNTGELFF; DNA: TGTGCCAGCAGGAACACAGGGAAGAACACCGGGGAGCTGTTTTTT
length: 15; size: NA; J: TRBJ2-2; D: NA; V: TRBV6-5; CDR3: CASSSGGFDTGELFF; DNA: TGTGCCAGCAGTTCTGGTGGATTCGACACCGGGGAGCTGTTTTTT
length: 15; size: NA; J: TRBJ2-1; D: NA; V: TRBV19; CDR3: CASSIQGGTYNEQFF; DNA: TGTGCCAGTAGTATCCAGGGGGGCACCTACAATGAGCAGTTCTTC
length: 15; size: once; J: TRBJ2-7; D: NA; V: TRBV20-1; CDR3: CSARDPGLRHYEQYF; DNA: TGCAGTGCTAGAGATCCGGGACTGCGTCACTACGAGCAGTACTTC
length: 17; size: NA; J: TRBJ1-5; D: NA; V: TRBV18; CDR3: CASSPGSIGALNQPQHF; DNA: TGTGCCAGCTCACCAGGGAGTATAGGCGCCCTGAATCAGCCCCAGCATTTT
length: 15; size: NA; J: TRBJ1-1; D: TRBD1; V: TRBV20-1; CDR3: CSAAIPGQSYTEAFF; DNA: TGCAGTGCTGCTATCCCGGGACAGAGTTACACTGAAGCTTTCTTT
length: 18; size: NA; J: TRBJ2-3; D: TRBD2; V: TRBV6-1; CDR3: CASSRLAGGSSSTDTQYF; DNA: TGTGCCAGCAGTCGCTTGGCGGGGGGGTCCTCTAGCACAGATACGCAGTATTTT
length: 12; size: NA; J: TRBJ2-1; D: NA; V: TRBV6-2/TRBV6-3; CDR3: CAINQNNNEQFF; DNA: TGTGCCATCAACCAGAATAACAATGAGCAGTTCTTC
length: 13; size: few; J: TRBJ1-6; D: NA; V: TRBV10-2; CDR3: CASSVQDHSPLHF; DNA: TGCGCCAGCAGTGTACAGGATCATTCACCCCTCCACTTT
length: 13; size: NA; J: TRBJ1-4; D: NA; V: TRBV20-1; CDR3: CSARTATNEKLFF; DNA: TGCAGTGCTAGGACAGCAACTAATGAAAAACTGTTTTTT
length: 18; size: NA; J: TRBJ2-7; D: NA; V: TRBV18; CDR3: CASSPVTLVGGANHEQYF; DNA: TGTGCCAGCTCACCAGTCACCCTGGTGGGGGGGGCGAACCACGAGCAGTACTTC
length: 15; size: few; J: TRBJ2-3; D: TRBD2; V: TRBV20-1; CDR3: CSAQKLAGSTDTQYF; DNA: TGCAGTGCCCAGAAACTAGCGGGGAGCACAGATACGCAGTATTTT
length: 14; size: NA; J: TRBJ1-5; D: NA; V: TRBV6-8; CDR3: CASNLGTRMKPQHF; DNA: TGTGCCAGCAATCTTGGGACACGAATGAAGCCCCAGCATTTT
length: 13; size: NA; J: TRBJ2-1; D: NA; V: TRBV20-1; CDR3: CTTRRPGGNEQFF; DNA: TGCACCACGAGAAGACCTGGTGGGAATGAGCAGTTCTTC
length: 15; size: few; J: TRBJ2-1; D: TRBD2; V: TRBV5-1; CDR3: CASSELSGGLDEQFF; DNA: TGCGCCAGCAGCGAGCTGTCGGGGGGGCTGGATGAGCAGTTCTTC
length: 15; size: NA; J: TRBJ1-5; D: NA; V: TRBV7-2; CDR3: CASSGGVGFHQPQHF; DNA: TGTGCCAGCAGCGGGGGGGTGGGGTTCCATCAGCCCCAGCATTTT
length: 16; size: few; J: TRBJ1-1; D: NA; V: TRBV11-2; CDR3: CASSLAPLSVNTEAFF; DNA: TGTGCCAGCAGCTTAGCTCCTTTATCAGTGAACACTGAAGCTTTCTTT
length: 13; size: NA; J: TRBJ2-1; D: NA; V: TRBV5-1; CDR3: CASTYSSYNEQFF; DNA: TGCGCCAGCACCTACAGCTCCTACAATGAGCAGTTCTTC
length: 16; size: NA; J: TRBJ2-3; D: TRBD2; V: TRBV2; CDR3: CASSEPLAIGTDTQYF; DNA: TGTGCCAGCAGTGAGCCACTAGCGATCGGCACAGATACGCAGTATTTT
length: 15; size: NA; J: TRBJ2-3; D: NA; V: TRBV11-1; CDR3: CASSKLVAATDTQYF; DNA: TGTGCCAGCAGCAAATTAGTGGCAGCCACAGATACGCAGTATTTT
length: 15; size: NA; J: TRBJ1-3; D: NA; V: TRBV6-1; CDR3: CASSLSAGSGNTIYF; DNA: TGTGCCAGCAGTCTATCAGCAGGCTCTGGAAACACCATATATTTT
length: 13; size: NA; J: TRBJ1-1; D: TRBD1; V: TRBV18; CDR3: CASSQGADAEAFF; DNA: TGTGCCAGCTCACAGGGGGCCGACGCTGAAGCTTTCTTT
length: 15; size: NA; J: TRBJ2-7; D: NA; V: TRBV7-8; CDR3: CASSLRGTFSYEQYF; DNA: TGTGCCAGCAGTTTGCGGGGAACTTTTTCCTACGAGCAGTACTTC
length: 12; size: NA; J: TRBJ2-3; D: NA; V: TRBV20-1; CDR3: CSARKDTDTQYF; DNA: TGCAGTGCTAGAAAGGACACAGATACGCAGTATTTT
length: 15; size: NA; J: TRBJ2-3; D: TRBD1; V: TRBV6-1; CDR3: CASSARDRDTDTQYF; DNA: TGTGCCAGCAGTGCCCGGGACAGGGACACAGATACGCAGTATTTT
length: 18; size: NA; J: TRBJ2-1; D: TRBD2; V: TRBV5-4; CDR3: CASSLGLAGTGSYNEQFF; DNA: TGTGCCAGCAGCTTGGGACTAGCGGGGACTGGCTCCTACAATGAGCAGTTCTTC
length: 16; size: NA; J: TRBJ2-3; D: TRBD2; V: TRBV6-1; CDR3: CASRRAGGAGTDTQYF; DNA: TGTGCCAGCAGGCGAGCCGGGGGGGCGGGCACAGATACGCAGTATTTT
length: 15; size: NA; J: TRBJ2-7; D: NA; V: TRBV19; CDR3: CASSDGPGASYEQYF; DNA: TGTGCCAGTAGTGATGGCCCAGGGGCCTCCTACGAGCAGTACTTC
length: 15; size: few; J: TRBJ1-2; D: NA; V: TRBV20-1; CDR3: CSARDHPGSPRGYTF; DNA: TGCAGTGCTAGAGATCATCCGGGTTCCCCTCGTGGCTACACCTTC
length: 15; size: few; J: TRBJ1-5; D: NA; V: TRBV27; CDR3: CASSLEWGSNQPQHF; DNA: TGTGCCAGCAGTTTAGAATGGGGTAGCAATCAGCCCCAGCATTTT
length: 15; size: NA; J: TRBJ2-5; D: TRBD2; V: TRBV20-1; CDR3: CSARVGGLGQETQYF; DNA: TGCAGTGCTAGAGTCGGGGGACTAGGTCAAGAGACCCAGTACTTC
length: 13; size: NA; J: TRBJ2-1; D: NA; V: TRBV7-6; CDR3: CASSSGTSGLQFF; DNA: TGTGCTAGCAGCTCCGGGACATCCGGATTGCAGTTCTTC
length: 15; size: NA; J: TRBJ2-3; D: TRBD1; V: TRBV7-9; CDR3: CASSPGDRSTDTQYF; DNA: TGTGCCAGCAGCCCTGGGGACAGAAGCACAGATACGCAGTATTTT
length: 13; size: NA; J: TRBJ2-4; D: NA; V: TRBV28; CDR3: CASSDIAKNIQYF; DNA: TGTGCCAGCAGCGACATAGCCAAAAACATTCAGTACTTC
length: 14; size: NA; J: TRBJ1-2; D: TRBD1; V: TRBV2; CDR3: CASTQQGSNYGYTF; DNA: TGTGCCAGCACCCAACAGGGGTCTAACTATGGCTACACCTTC
length: 14; size: NA; J: TRBJ2-1; D: NA; V: TRBV7-7; CDR3: CASSLALRSDEQFF; DNA: TGTGCTAGCAGCTTAGCCCTCCGCTCGGATGAGCAGTTCTTC
length: 15; size: NA; J: TRBJ1-6; D: NA; V: TRBV18; CDR3: CASSETGFYNSPLHF; DNA: TGTGCCAGCTCAGAGACAGGCTTCTATAATTCACCCCTCCACTTT
length: 19; size: NA; J: TRBJ1-2; D: TRBD1; V: TRBV20-1; CDR3: CSARVVPGQGARANYGYTF; DNA: TGCAGTGCTAGAGTCGTACCGGGACAGGGGGCCCGGGCTAACTATGGCTACACCTTC
length: 15; size: NA; J: TRBJ2-5; D: NA; V: TRBV4-3; CDR3: CASSLGSGRGETQYF; DNA: TGCGCCAGCAGCCTCGGATCAGGGCGAGGGGAGACCCAGTACTTC
length: 14; size: NA; J: TRBJ2-7; D: TRBD2; V: TRBV5-1; CDR3: CASSPGLAGYEQYF; DNA: TGCGCCAGCAGCCCGGGACTAGCGGGATACGAGCAGTACTTC
length: 12; size: few; J: TRBJ2-3; D: NA; V: TRBV20-1; CDR3: CSARWTWDTQYF; DNA: TGCAGTGCTAGATGGACCTGGGATACGCAGTATTTT
length: 14; size: NA; J: TRBJ2-7; D: TRBD1; V: TRBV20-1; CDR3: CSARGWDRGYEQYF; DNA: TGCAGTGCGAGGGGGTGGGACAGGGGCTACGAGCAGTACTTC
length: 19; size: NA; J: TRBJ2-3; D: NA; V: TRBV7-9; CDR3: CASSAPIWGVAPSTDTQYF; DNA: TGTGCCAGCAGCGCACCCATCTGGGGAGTGGCCCCTAGCACAGATACGCAGTATTTT
length: 14; size: NA; J: TRBJ1-4; D: TRBD1; V: TRBV18; CDR3: CASSAGTVNEKLFF; DNA: TGTGCCAGCTCTGCCGGGACAGTTAATGAAAAACTGTTTTTT